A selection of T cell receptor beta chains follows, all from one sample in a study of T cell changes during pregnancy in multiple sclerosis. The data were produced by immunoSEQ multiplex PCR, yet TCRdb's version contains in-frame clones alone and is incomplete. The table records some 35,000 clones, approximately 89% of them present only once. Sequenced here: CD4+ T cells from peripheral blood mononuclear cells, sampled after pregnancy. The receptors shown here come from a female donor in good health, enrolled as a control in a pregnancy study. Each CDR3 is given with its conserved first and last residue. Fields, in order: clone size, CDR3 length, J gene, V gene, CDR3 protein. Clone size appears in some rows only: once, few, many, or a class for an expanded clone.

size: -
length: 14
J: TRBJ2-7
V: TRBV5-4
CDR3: CASSLPGSSYEQYF

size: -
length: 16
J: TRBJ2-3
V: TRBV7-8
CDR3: CASSLRTSGGTDTQYF

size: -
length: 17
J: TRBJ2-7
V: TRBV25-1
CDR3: CASSESRPGPGLYEQYF

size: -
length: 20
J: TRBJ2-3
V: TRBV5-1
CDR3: CASSLGLAGGDRSGTDTQYF

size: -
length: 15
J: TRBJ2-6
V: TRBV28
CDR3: CASGTGATGANVLTF

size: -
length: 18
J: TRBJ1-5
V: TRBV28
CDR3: CASGSPGQIFYSNQPQHF

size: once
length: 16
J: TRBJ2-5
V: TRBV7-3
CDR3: CASSPVGAGGPKTQYF

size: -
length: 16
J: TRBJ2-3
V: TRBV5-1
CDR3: CASSLADRTSTDTQYF

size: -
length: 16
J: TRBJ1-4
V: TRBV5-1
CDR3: CASSPGTAQGGEKLFF

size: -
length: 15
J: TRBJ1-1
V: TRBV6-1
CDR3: CASSETTVPNTEAFF

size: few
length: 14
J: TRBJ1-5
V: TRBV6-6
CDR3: CASSPSGNNQPQHF

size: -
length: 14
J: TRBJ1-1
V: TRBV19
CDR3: CASTRDRTNTEAFF

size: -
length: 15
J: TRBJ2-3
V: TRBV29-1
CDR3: CSVQVGATLTGTQYF

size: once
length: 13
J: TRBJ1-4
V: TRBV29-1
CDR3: CSVSTGGLEKLFF

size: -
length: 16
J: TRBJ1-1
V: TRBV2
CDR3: CASRRGTGSYNTEAFF

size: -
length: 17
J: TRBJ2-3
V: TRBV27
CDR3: CASSLKAVDRGTDTQYF

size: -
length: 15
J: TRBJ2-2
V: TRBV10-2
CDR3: CASVGQGGNTGELFF

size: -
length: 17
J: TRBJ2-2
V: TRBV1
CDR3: CTSSHSTGGPGTGELFF

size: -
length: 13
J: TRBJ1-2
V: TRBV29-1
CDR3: CSVGQGSNYGYTF

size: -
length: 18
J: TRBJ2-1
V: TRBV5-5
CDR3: CASSLAHYRGHDANEQFF

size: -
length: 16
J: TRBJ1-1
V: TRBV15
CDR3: CATSRVPPPLNTEAFF

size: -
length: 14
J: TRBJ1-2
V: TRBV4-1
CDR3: CASSLRGGTVGYTF

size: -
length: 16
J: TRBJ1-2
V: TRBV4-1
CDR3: CASSQGGTGERYGYTF

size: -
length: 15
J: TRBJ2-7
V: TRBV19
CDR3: CASSITIATLGEQYF

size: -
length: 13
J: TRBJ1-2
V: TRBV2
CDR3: CASSPRGSYGYTF

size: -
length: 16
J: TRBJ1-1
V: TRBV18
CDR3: CASSRDREGVGTEAFF

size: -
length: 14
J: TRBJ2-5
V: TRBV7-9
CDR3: CASSLGLAGETQYF

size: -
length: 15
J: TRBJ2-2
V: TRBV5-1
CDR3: CASSLREGALWELFF

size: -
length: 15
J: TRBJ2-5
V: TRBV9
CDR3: CASSASGGVWETQYF

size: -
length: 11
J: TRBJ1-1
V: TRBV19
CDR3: CASNAETEAFF

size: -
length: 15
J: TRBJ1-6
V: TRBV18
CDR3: CASSPQGANQSPLHF

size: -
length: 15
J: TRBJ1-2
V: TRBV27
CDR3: CASTPGLGPFDGYTF

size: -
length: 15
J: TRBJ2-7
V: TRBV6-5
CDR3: CASSRPGLADYEQYF

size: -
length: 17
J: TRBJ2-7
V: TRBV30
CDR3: CAWGGFGAGREGNEQYF

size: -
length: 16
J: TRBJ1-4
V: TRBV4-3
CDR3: CASSQDLMMTGEKLFF

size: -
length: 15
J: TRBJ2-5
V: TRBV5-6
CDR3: CASSLGGLARETQYF